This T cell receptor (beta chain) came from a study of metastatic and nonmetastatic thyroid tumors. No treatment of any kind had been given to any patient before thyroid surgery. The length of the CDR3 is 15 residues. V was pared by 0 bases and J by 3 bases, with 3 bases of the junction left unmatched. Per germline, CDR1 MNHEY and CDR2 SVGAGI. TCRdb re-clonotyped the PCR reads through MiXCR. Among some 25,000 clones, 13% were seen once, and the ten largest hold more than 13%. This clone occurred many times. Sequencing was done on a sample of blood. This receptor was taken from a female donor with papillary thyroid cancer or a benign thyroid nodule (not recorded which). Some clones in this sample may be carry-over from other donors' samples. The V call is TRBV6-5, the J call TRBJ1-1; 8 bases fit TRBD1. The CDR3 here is CASSYSETGDTEAFF. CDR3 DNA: TGTGCCAGCAGTTACTCGGAGACAGGGGACACTGAAGCTTTCTTT.